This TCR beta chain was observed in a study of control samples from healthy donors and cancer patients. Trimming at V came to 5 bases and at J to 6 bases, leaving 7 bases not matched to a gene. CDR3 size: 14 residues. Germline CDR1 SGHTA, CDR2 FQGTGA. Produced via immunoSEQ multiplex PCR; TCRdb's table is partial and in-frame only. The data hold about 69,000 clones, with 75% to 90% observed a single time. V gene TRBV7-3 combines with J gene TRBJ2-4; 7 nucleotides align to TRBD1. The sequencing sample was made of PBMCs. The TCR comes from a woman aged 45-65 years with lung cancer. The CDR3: CASSDPGQSNIQYF. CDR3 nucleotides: TGTGCCAGCAGCGACCCGGGACAGTCAAACATTCAGTACTTC.